Listed here are 21 T cell receptor beta chains from one sample, sequenced in a study of molecular identifiers for immune sequencing clone quantification. From the PCR reads, TCRdb called clonotypes with MiXCR, one entry per CDR3 protein. The top ten clones hold 0.85% of a sample with approximately 670,000 distinct CDR3 sequences, 15% to 20% of them seen once. Sequencing input: naive CD8+ T cells from blood, with Jurkat cell RNA spiked in. Subset in this sample: FACS-sorted CD8+CD4-CCR7+CD45RA+ naive T cells. The receptors here all came from a human donor in good health. Some libraries in this study had Jurkat cell RNA spiked in.

The gene calls are TRBV19 and TRBJ1-1; no reliable D call. With 5 bases removed from V and 7 bases from J, the gap between germline ends came to 11 bases. Per germline, CDR1 LNHDA and CDR2 SQIVND (reference sequence). This CDR3 contains 12 residues. CDR3 DNA: TGTGCCAGTAGTCTTCGACCCAATGAAGCTTTCTTT. Its translation is CASSLRPNEAFF.

This clonotype has at least ten counts. This chain joins TRBV4-3 and TRBJ2-7; D remains ambiguous. V lost 1 base and J lost 0, with 13 bases in between. CDR3 length: 16 amino acids. Germline V CDR1 and CDR2: LGHNA, YSLEER. The CDR3 is CASSQGFGAGSYEQYF. DNA for the CDR3: TGCGCCAGCAGCCAAGGATTTGGTGCTGGCTCCTACGAGCAGTACTTC.

This clonotype was seen many times. The chain recombines TRBV6-2 or TRBV6-3 with TRBJ2-5, with D hard to call. The CDR3 is 14 residues long. The germline V gene encodes CDR1 MNHEY and CDR2 SVGEGT. Trimming stripped 2 bases from V and 3 bases from J, with 10 bases between. The chain's CDR3 is CASSYGPNEETQYF. CDR3 DNA sequence: TGTGCCAGCAGTTACGGACCGAATGAAGAGACCCAGTACTTC.

This clonotype was seen at least ten times. The chain joins TRBV12-3 or TRBV12-4 to TRBJ2-3; D is unclear. The CDR3 is made up of 13 amino acids. The V gene lost 6 bases and the J gene lost 6 bases, with 13 bases spanning the gap. In DNA form, the CDR3 reads TGTGCCAGCAGCCCCCTCTGGGCCGATACGCAGTATTTT. Its translation: CASSPLWADTQYF.

The chain carries TRBV13 and TRBJ2-1; 15 nucleotides match TRBD2. The V gene's germline CDR1 is PRHDT and CDR2 FYEKMQ (reference sequence). The CDR3 covers 15 residues. Trimming cost V 4 bases and J 9 bases; bases outside gene matches: 4. CDR3 sequence: CASSSRTSGGVEQFF. The DNA of the CDR3 is TGTGCCAGCAGCTCCAGGACTAGCGGGGGGGTTGAGCAGTTCTTC.

In nucleotides, the CDR3 is TGTGCCAGCAGTTACTCGCTCATTGAGTGGGGGGTGAGCAATCAGCCCCAGCATTTT. As protein: CASSYSLIEWGVSNQPQHF. The chain uses TRBV6-2 or TRBV6-3 and TRBJ1-5, with D maybe TRBD1 (5 bases). Germline-derived CDR1 and CDR2 are MNHEY and SVGEGT. The CDR3 is made up of 19 amino acids. The ends were cut back, 0 bases at V and 1 base at J, with 19 bases in the middle.

This clonotype showed up many times. The chain employs TRBV4-3 and TRBJ2-7; the match to TRBD2 covers 11 bases. Losses at the gene ends were 4 bases for V and 0 bases for J; bases not matched to a gene: 2. The germline V gene has CDR1 LGHNA and CDR2 YSLEER. The CDR3 spans 15 residues. The CDR3 bases are TGCGCCAGCAGCCCTACTAGCGGGAGCTCCTACGAGCAGTACTTC. It yields the protein CASSPTSGSSYEQYF.

Ten or more counts support this clonotype. The chain recombines TRBV7-9 with TRBJ2-7, with 8 bases identical to TRBD1. V lost 5 bases to trimming and J lost 3 bases; unmatched junction nucleotides: 9. Germline lookup yields CDR1 SEHNR and CDR2 FQNEAQ (reference sequence). The CDR3 is 15 residues long. CDR3 region: CASSRQPGTGYEQYF. CDR3 coding DNA: TGTGCCAGCAGCCGGCAGCCCGGGACAGGCTACGAGCAGTACTTC. Supplemented by reference TRBV7-9 and TRBJ2-7, the full variable domain reads DTGVSQNPRHKITKRGQNVTFRCDPISEHNRLYWYRQTLGQGPEFLTYFQNEAQLEKSRLLSDRFSAERPKGSFSTLEIQRTEQGDSAMYLCASSRQPGTGYEQYFGPGTRLTVT.

The sample holds many counts of this clonotype. J is TRBJ2-1 and V is TRBV14; the match to TRBD2 covers 10 bases. The CDR3 loop spans 19 amino acids. Unmatched junction bases numbered 20, after V lost 2 bases and J lost 10 bases. From germline, CDR1 is SGHDN and CDR2 FVKESK. In DNA form, the CDR3 reads TGTGCCAGCAGCCAACCCGTGGAGGCCAGCGGGAGGGCCCGTCAAGAGCAGTTCTTC. As protein: CASSQPVEASGRARQEQFF.

This clonotype has ten or more counts. V gene TRBV11-2 combines with J gene TRBJ2-1; TRBD2 aligns across 9 bases. This CDR3 has 15 residues. With V trimmed by 5 bases and J by 3 bases, 5 bases remained unmatched. The germline V gene has CDR1 SGHAT and CDR2 FQNNGV. CDR3 sequence reads: CASSVSSGNYNEQFF. The CDR3 nucleotides read TGTGCCAGCAGCGTATCTAGCGGGAACTACAATGAGCAGTTCTTC.

V and J are TRBV10-3 and TRBJ2-5; TRBD1 agrees at 7 bases. CDR1 is ENHRY and CDR2 is SYGVKD in the germline V gene. The CDR3 loop spans 13 amino acids. V lost 2 bases and J lost 8; bases outside the gene matches: 5. The CDR3 reads CAISEDRVTTQYF. DNA of the CDR3: TGTGCCATCAGTGAGGACAGGGTTACAACCCAGTACTTC.

On this clonotype itself: A much larger clone is a single base away; this may be a read error. The V gene is TRBV13, the J gene TRBJ2-3; possible D gene TRBD1, 5 bases. From germline, CDR1 is PRHDT and CDR2 FYEKMQ (reference sequence). The CDR3 runs to 18 residues. In DNA form, the CDR3 reads TGTGCCTGCAGCTTAGTAGGGGCCACAGACCTATACACAGATACGCAGTATTTT. As protein: CACSLVGATDLYTDTQYF.

The sample holds a few counts of this clonotype. This chain joins TRBV27 and TRBJ2-7, with TRBD2 matching over 7 bases. The length of the CDR3 is 15 residues. V trimming: 4 bases; J trimming: 1 base; junction bases outside the gene matches: 7. Germline V gene sequence: CDR1 MNHEY, CDR2 SMNVEV (reference sequence). CDR3 DNA: TGTGCCAGCAGTTCGGGACTACTGGCTTCCTACGAGCAGTACTTC. This sequence encodes CASSSGLLASYEQYF.

This clonotype occurred a few times. The V and J genes are TRBV27 and TRBJ2-7; D is tentatively TRBD1 or TRBD2 (5 bases each). Germline assignment: CDR1 MNHEY and CDR2 SMNVEV (reference sequence). Trimming pared 3 bases from V and 9 bases from J, leaving 15 bases between. The CDR3 length is 13 residues. CDR3 loop: CASSLGPGTTQYF. The CDR3 DNA reads TGTGCCAGCAGTTTGGGACCAGGGACGACGCAGTACTTC.

This clonotype was recorded at least ten times. The chain uses TRBV10-3 and TRBJ2-7; 9 bases align to TRBD1. Germline V gives CDR1 ENHRY, CDR2 SYGVKD. V gave up 2 bases and J gave up 2 bases; unmatched junction bases: 10. The CDR3 covers 17 residues. CDR3 bases: TGTGCCATCAGTGAGGAAGGACCGGGACAGGGTGCCTACGAGCAGTACTTC. Translating gives CAISEEGPGQGAYEQYF.

At least ten counts were recorded for this clonotype. The chain links TRBV20-1 to TRBJ2-7; a weak D match, TRBD1 (5 bases). The CDR3 has 14 amino acids. CDR1 is DFQATT and CDR2 is SNEGSKA in the germline V gene (reference sequence). V was shortened by 0 bases and J by 0 bases, with 9 bases between the two germline ends. CDR3 in amino acids: CSARDHRSSYEQYF. The DNA for the CDR3 is TGCAGTGCTAGAGATCACAGGAGCTCCTACGAGCAGTACTTC.

This clonotype was counted ten times or more. CDR3 sequence: CASSKVPSGERKNYF. DNA for the CDR3: TGTGCCAGCAGCAAAGTTCCTAGCGGGGAACGCAAAAATTACTTC. The chain links TRBV21-1 to TRBJ2-7; TRBD2 was called by the table and not checked on the DNA. TRBV21-1 is an annotated pseudogene. The CDR3 runs to 15 residues.

The rearrangement links TRBV19 to TRBJ2-3, with 12 bases aligning to TRBD2. The CDR3 is 15 residues long. The V and J ends lost 8 bases and 3 bases, in that order; junction bases with no gene match: 6. Germline V gene sequence: CDR1 LNHDA, CDR2 SQIVND (reference sequence). For the CDR3, the DNA is TGTGCCAGTGGCCTAGCGGGGGGGGTGACAGATACGCAGTATTTT. Protein product: CASGLAGGVTDTQYF.

This clonotype was found many times. The rearrangement joins TRBV2 to TRBJ1-4; D is uncertain. Between the trimmed V and J ends, which lost 1 base and 0 bases, there was a span of 21 bases. Germline V lookup: CDR1 SNHLY, CDR2 FYNNEI. The CDR3 loop spans 20 amino acids. CDR3 bases: TGTGCCAGCAGTGAAGAGGGCGGCAGCCAGCTGGTACCAACTAATGAAAAACTGTTTTTT. Protein sequence: CASSEEGGSQLVPTNEKLFF.

This clonotype was detected ten times or more. The chain has TRBV12-5 and TRBJ2-3; the D call may be TRBD1 or TRBD2 (6 bases each). The V and J ends lost 5 bases and 0 bases respectively, with 18 bases between them. The CDR3 has 17 amino acids. Germline CDR1 and CDR2: LGHNT and FRNRAP. CDR3 coding DNA: TGTGCTAGTGGTCCCCCGGAAGGGGGGTCGAGCACAGATACGCAGTATTTT. Translating it yields CASGPPEGGSSTDTQYF.

This clonotype was observed many times. This chain joins TRBV6-1 and TRBJ2-7; TRBD1 matches at 8 bases. CDR3 length equals 14 residues. CDR1 and CDR2 (germline): MNHNS, SASEGT. J lost 3 bases, V lost 6 bases, and 7 bases had no gene match. Written as DNA, the CDR3 is TGTGCCAGCAGCTGGAACACAGGGGGCTACGAGCAGTACTTC. It yields the protein CASSWNTGGYEQYF.